One sample yielded the 21 T cell receptor beta chains listed below, sequenced in a study of spatial heterogeneity in lung cancer. This sample's time point: sample taken at primary tumor resection. TCRdb processed the 5' RACE reads anew with MiXCR; each CDR3 protein has one entry. The data show roughly 79,000 distinct CDR3 sequences, about 8% seen once. The input for sequencing was PBMCs, taken at surgery. The origin of the receptors is a male donor with early-stage non-small cell lung cancer.

This clonotype has just a few counts. V usage is TRBV5-4 and J usage is TRBJ1-3; weak D call: TRBD1 (5 bases). V gave up 2 bases and J gave up 2 bases, with 8 bases separating them. Germline V gene lookup returns CDR1 SGHNT and CDR2 YYREEE (reference sequence). The CDR3 length is 14 residues. The CDR3 region has the DNA TGTGCCAGCAGCTTTTTGGGGGCTGGAAACACCATATATTTT. Its protein is CASSFLGAGNTIYF.

This clonotype appeared many times. This rearrangement joins TRBV6-2 or TRBV6-3 to TRBJ1-5; 9 bases are shared with TRBD1. The germline CDR1 and CDR2 sequences are MNHEY and SVGEGT. The CDR3 is made up of 14 amino acids. V shed 5 bases, J shed 3 bases, and the junction held 2 bases outside the gene matches. The CDR3 DNA sequence: TGTGCCAGCAGTCCACAGGGGGCCAATCAGCCCCAGCATTTT. Amino acids: CASSPQGANQPQHF.

The J gene is TRBJ2-7, the V gene TRBV13; TRBD2 aligns across 7 bases. The CDR3 length is 15 residues. V lost 0 bases and J lost 2; bases outside the gene matches: 4. Germline values: CDR1 PRHDT, CDR2 FYEKMQ (reference sequence). For the CDR3, the DNA is TGTGCCAGCAGCTTAGGGGCTAGCGGTCCCTACGAGCAGTACTTC. Its translation: CASSLGASGPYEQYF.

V is TRBV20-1 and J is TRBJ2-1; TRBD2 aligns across 8 bases. CDR3 size: 15 residues. The trim removed 0 bases at V and 7 bases at J, leaving 8 bases unmatched. The germline gives CDR1 DFQATT, CDR2 SNEGSKA (reference sequence). The CDR3 coding sequence is TGCAGTGCTAGAGATTCAGCGGGAGTTGAAAATGAGCAGTTCTTC. This gives the protein CSARDSAGVENEQFF.

This clonotype was detected many times. V is TRBV11-2 and J is TRBJ2-1, with D perhaps matching TRBD2 (5 bases). V was trimmed by 5 bases and J by 5 bases, leaving 16 bases between them. The CDR3 loop spans 15 amino acids. The germline gives CDR1 SGHAT, CDR2 FQNNGV. The CDR3 reads CASSPGKQSHNEQFF. Here the CDR3 DNA reads TGTGCCAGCAGCCCCGGGAAGCAGAGCCACAATGAGCAGTTCTTC.

The chain uses TRBV6-2 or TRBV6-3 and TRBJ1-1; possibly TRBD1 for D (6 bases). The ends were cut back, 6 bases at V and 3 bases at J, with 26 bases in the middle. CDR1 is MNHEY and CDR2 is SVGEGT in the germline V gene. The CDR3 consists of 18 residues. The CDR3 protein is CASSTGAEIIPGDTEAFF. CDR3 nucleotide sequence: TGTGCCAGCAGCACGGGAGCCGAAATCATTCCAGGGGACACTGAAGCTTTCTTT.

This clonotype was seen repeatedly, ten times or more. This rearrangement joins TRBV4-3 to TRBJ2-3, with 10 nucleotides matching TRBD2. Germline values: CDR1 LGHNA, CDR2 YSLEER. Trimming cost V 0 bases and J 6 bases; bases outside gene matches: 12. This CDR3 region has 18 residues. The chain's CDR3 is CASSQDWALAGEGDTQYF. In DNA form, the CDR3 reads TGCGCCAGCAGCCAAGACTGGGCCCTAGCGGGAGAGGGGGATACGCAGTATTTT.

This clonotype was seen only a few times. The chain has TRBV19 and TRBJ1-4; TRBD1 matches 7 bases. V shed 5 bases and J 7 bases; nucleotides not matched to a gene: 4. CDR1 and CDR2 (germline): LNHDA, SQIVND (reference sequence). This CDR3 region has 13 residues. CDR3 sequence: CASSGAGGEKLFF. CDR3 coding DNA: TGTGCCAGTAGTGGAGCAGGGGGTGAAAAACTGTTTTTT.

The rearrangement links TRBV20-1 to TRBJ2-5; D remains ambiguous. V lost 4 bases and J 1 base, leaving 7 bases between the germline ends. The germline gives CDR1 DFQATT, CDR2 SNEGSKA (reference sequence). The CDR3 is made up of 12 amino acids. CDR3 sequence (DNA): TGCAGTGCTACTAGGCCCCAAGAGACCCAGTACTTC. Its protein product is CSATRPQETQYF.

The genes are TRBV3-1 and TRBJ2-7; D possibly corresponds to TRBD1 (6 bases). The CDR3 consists of 13 residues. Trimming stripped 7 bases from V and 2 bases from J, with 12 bases between. Germline V gives CDR1 LGHDT, CDR2 YNNKEL (reference sequence). The CDR3 DNA reads as TGTGCCAGCACCCGACAGGCTCCCTACGAGCAGTACTTC. Translating it yields CASTRQAPYEQYF.

This clonotype was counted many times. V usage is TRBV11-2 and J usage is TRBJ2-1; D remains ambiguous. Trimming took off 4 bases at V and 0 bases at J, with 4 bases between the two ends. Germline CDR1 and CDR2: SGHAT and FQNNGV. CDR3 length equals 13 residues. The CDR3 sequence is CASSSLSYNEQFF. CDR3 nucleotide sequence: TGTGCCAGCAGCTCCCTCTCCTACAATGAGCAGTTCTTC.

This clonotype was counted ten times or more. The gene calls are TRBV10-3 and TRBJ2-6, with D maybe TRBD1 (6 bases). The CDR3 runs 16 residues. V lost 6 bases, J lost 0 bases, and 12 bases lay in between. Germline CDR1 ENHRY, CDR2 SYGVKD. Written as DNA, the CDR3 is TGTGCCATCAGCCCCGGACAGACCTCTGGGGCCAACGTCCTGACTTTC. Amino acid sequence: CAISPGQTSGANVLTF.

This clonotype was seen at least ten times. The CDR3 nucleotides are TGTGCCAGCAGTAGCGGCGGGACTAGTTTATCCGAGCAGTACTTC. Protein: CASSSGGTSLSEQYF. The chain employs TRBV2 and TRBJ2-7, with TRBD2 identical over 8 bases. Germline values: CDR1 SNHLY, CDR2 FYNNEI. The CDR3 is 15 amino acids. V shed 5 bases, J shed 6 bases, and the junction held 12 bases outside the gene matches.

This clonotype was recorded at least ten times. The chain is built from TRBV12-3 or TRBV12-4 and TRBJ1-1; 9 bases match TRBD1. There are 16 residues in the CDR3. Germline trimming cut 0 bases from V and 2 bases from J; bases unmatched to any gene: 4. CDR3: CASSLAQGQGNTEAFF. Here the CDR3 DNA reads TGTGCCAGCAGTTTAGCCCAGGGACAGGGAAACACTGAAGCTTTCTTT.

This clonotype occurred many times. J is TRBJ1-1 and V is TRBV10-3; maybe TRBD1 (6 bases). V lost 7 bases and J 1 base, leaving 10 bases between the germline ends. In germline, CDR1 is ENHRY, CDR2 SYGVKD. The CDR3 length is 13 residues. The CDR3 loop reads CAINGQPNTEAFF. CDR3 DNA sequence: TGTGCCATCAACGGACAGCCGAACACTGAAGCTTTCTTT.

The chain joins TRBV5-4 to TRBJ2-3; D possibly corresponds to TRBD2 (5 bases). V dropped 0 bases and J dropped 0 bases, with 5 bases sitting between them. Germline V gives CDR1 SGHNT, CDR2 YYREEE (reference sequence). CDR3 length: 14 residues. In DNA, the CDR3 is TGTGCCAGCAGCTTGGGGGAGAGCACAGATACGCAGTATTTT. Protein product: CASSLGESTDTQYF.

This chain joins TRBV5-6 and TRBJ2-1, with 8 positions matching TRBD2. Germline CDR1 SGHDT, CDR2 YYEEEE. This CDR3 comprises 14 residues. V shed 4 bases, J shed 6 bases, and the junction held 6 bases outside the gene matches. The CDR3 region is CASSPSGPSNEQFF. The DNA for the CDR3 is TGTGCCAGCAGCCCTAGCGGGCCGAGCAATGAGCAGTTCTTC.

This clonotype was counted ten times or more. The chain links TRBV27 to TRBJ1-2; 8 bases map to TRBD1. The CDR3 covers 14 residues. Germline values: CDR1 MNHEY, CDR2 SMNVEV (reference sequence). The V and J ends lost 6 bases and 4 bases, in that order; junction bases with no gene match: 7. CDR3 in DNA: TGTGCCAGCAGAGACCCGGGACAGGTCTATGGCTACACCTTC. Translation gives CASRDPGQVYGYTF.

This clonotype was picked up a small number of times. CDR3 coding DNA: TGCGCCAGCAGCCCACGGACAGCTGTAGCTAACTATGGCTACACCTTC. Its protein is CASSPRTAVANYGYTF. The V gene is TRBV4-1, the J gene TRBJ1-2, with a tentative D call TRBD1 (6 bases). This CDR3 contains 16 residues. CDR1 and CDR2 from the germline V gene are MGHRA and YSYEKL. Trimming took off 4 bases at V and 0 bases at J, with 15 bases between the two ends.

There are many counts of this clonotype. The gene calls are TRBV18 and TRBJ2-3; D is possibly TRBD1 (5 bases). Germline V gives CDR1 KGHSH, CDR2 LQKENI. V lost 3 bases, J lost 0 bases, and 7 bases lay in between. The CDR3 is 14 residues long. In DNA form, the CDR3 reads TGTGCCAGCTCACCGACAGCAAGCACAGATACGCAGTATTTT. It specifies CASSPTASTDTQYF.

The chain is built from TRBV6-5 and TRBJ2-1, with a weak D call TRBD2 (6 bases). The CDR3 is 15 residues long. CDR1 is MNHEY, CDR2 SVGAGI, per germline. The V end was cut by 1 base, the J end by 1 base, with 8 bases between. CDR3 sequence reads: CASSYFLASYNEQFF. CDR3 nucleotide sequence: TGTGCCAGCAGTTACTTCCTAGCGTCCTACAATGAGCAGTTCTTC.